This entry describes one T cell receptor beta chain. Trimming took 8 bases from V and 9 from J; bases not matched to a gene: 7. The CDR3 runs to 12 residues. The germline V gene encodes CDR1 SGHAT and CDR2 FQNNGV. This specimen belongs to a study of glioma-infiltrating T cells after dendritic cell vaccination. Overall study: Autologous tumor lysate was loaded overnight onto monocyte-derived dendritic cells grown approximately seven days with IL-4 and GM-CSF.

The repertoire was sequenced with immunoSEQ multiplex PCR; TCRdb's copy has only in-frame clones and lacks some. The repertoire holds about 87,000 clones, 75% to 90% seen once, with roughly 6.8% in the top ten. Time point noted: after dendritic cell vaccination, including at tumor progression/relapse. None of the glioblastoma patients had an isocitrate dehydrogenase mutation. Source: blood, taken after dendritic cell vaccination. The TCR was taken from a human donor with glioblastoma. This chain links TRBV11-2 with TRBJ2-1, with 7 bases matching TRBD2. CDR3 amino acids: CASSLGTIEQFF. Written as DNA, the CDR3 is TGTGCCAGCTCCTTGGGGACTATTGAGCAGTTCTTC. Full variable domain (remainder filled in from reference TRBV11-2 and TRBJ2-1): EAGVAQSPRYKIIEKRQSVAFWCNPISGHATLYWYQQILGQGPKLLIQFQNNGVVDDSQLPKDRFSAERLKGVDSTLKIQPAKLEDSAVYLCASSLGTIEQFFGPGTRLTVL.